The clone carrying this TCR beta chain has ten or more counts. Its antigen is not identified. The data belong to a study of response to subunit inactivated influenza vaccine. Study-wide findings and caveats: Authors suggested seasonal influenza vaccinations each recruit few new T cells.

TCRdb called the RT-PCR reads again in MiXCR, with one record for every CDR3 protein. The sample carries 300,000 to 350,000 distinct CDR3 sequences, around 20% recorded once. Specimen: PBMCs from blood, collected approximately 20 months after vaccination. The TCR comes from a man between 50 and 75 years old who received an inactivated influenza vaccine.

This CDR3 is CASSQAGQGGTEAFF. The CDR3 DNA follows: TGTGCCAGCAGCCAAGCGGGACAGGGGGGAACTGAAGCTTTCTTT. The V gene is TRBV3-1, the J gene TRBJ1-1; 11 nucleotides line up with TRBD1. The CDR3 is made up of 15 amino acids. V lost 1 base to trimming and J lost 5 bases; unmatched junction nucleotides: 3. Germline-derived CDR1 and CDR2 are LGHDT and YNNKEL (reference sequence).